What follows are 19 T cell receptor beta chains derived from one specimen sequenced in a study of cytomegalovirus exposure and HLA in healthy donors. This PCR relied on a set of 60 Vbeta primers and 13 Jbeta primers. Profiling relied on immunoSEQ multiplex PCR, and the TCRdb table lists in-frame clones only, not all of them. The sample consists of over 130,000 clones, around 60% of them appearing once. Sequencing input: PBMCs. These receptors were obtained from a woman aged 55-70 years in good health and CMV-seropositive.

This chain uses TRBV5-4 with TRBJ2-1; the match to TRBD2 covers 7 bases. CDR3 length: 16 amino acids. The V segment lost 4 bases and the J segment 0 bases; nucleotides outside the gene matches: 7. Germline CDR1 reads SGHNT; CDR2 reads YYREEE (reference sequence). CDR3 nucleotides: TGTGCCAGCAGCCCTAGGGAGGGCAGCTCCTACAATGAGCAGTTCTTC. Amino acid sequence: CASSPREGSSYNEQFF.

This rearrangement joins TRBV7-8 to TRBJ2-1; TRBD2 aligns across 14 bases. Germline assignment: CDR1 SGHVS and CDR2 FQNEAQ. Trimming took 5 bases from V and 10 from J; bases not matched to a gene: 10. The CDR3 extends over 16 amino acids. CDR3 region: CASSPGTSGSVSEQFF. CDR3 sequence (DNA): TGTGCCAGCAGCCCGGGGACTAGCGGGAGTGTGAGCGAGCAGTTCTTC.

The J gene is TRBJ2-3, the V gene TRBV5-1, with D unclear. Trimming cost V 2 bases and J 4 bases, with 2 bases left between them. The CDR3 spans 11 residues. The germline V gene encodes CDR1 SGHRS and CDR2 YFSETQ. The CDR3 coding sequence is TGCGCCAGCAGCTTCGCAGATACGCAGTATTTT. Translating gives CASSFADTQYF. Variable domain in full (rest from reference TRBV5-1 and TRBJ2-3): KAGVTQTPRYLIKTRGQQVTLSCSPISGHRSVSWYQQTPGQGLQFLFEYFSETQRNKGNFPGRFSGRQFSNSRSEMNVSTLELGDSALYLCASSFADTQYFGPGTRLTVL.

This chain connects TRBV4-3 to TRBJ2-3, with a tentative D call TRBD1 (5 bases). Germline CDR1 LGHNA, CDR2 YSLEER. The V and J ends lost 0 bases and 2 bases respectively, with 15 bases between them. The CDR3 loop spans 17 amino acids. In DNA form, the CDR3 reads TGCGCCAGCAGCCAAGATCTCAGGGATCCGTCCACAGATACGCAGTATTTT. Translating gives CASSQDLRDPSTDTQYF.

The CDR3 nucleotides are TGTGCCAGCAGCCGCACGCGGACAGAAGAGACCCAGTACTTC. Its protein product is CASSRTRTEETQYF. The chain couples TRBV5-5 to TRBJ2-5; a weak D match, TRBD1 (6 bases). The CDR3 has 14 residues. Germline loops: CDR1 SGHKS, CDR2 YYEKEE (reference sequence). V gave up 4 bases and J gave up 3 bases, with 13 bases separating them.

J is TRBJ2-5 and V is TRBV5-4; the D is unclear. Trimming removed 2 bases at V and 2 bases at J, with 10 bases between. This CDR3 is built from 14 residues. CDR1 and CDR2 from the germline V gene are SGHNT and YYREEE (reference sequence). The CDR3 DNA is TGTGCCAGCAGCTTCGGCCGAGGACAAGAGACCCAGTACTTC. Protein: CASSFGRGQETQYF.

The chain employs TRBV6-1 and TRBJ2-7, with a possible D match to TRBD1 (5 bases). This CDR3 contains 15 residues. Germline CDR1 MNHNS, CDR2 SASEGT. V was clipped by 1 base and J by 5 bases, with 15 bases between them. The CDR3 is CASSEEGLSFNEQYF. In nucleotides, the CDR3 is TGTGCCAGCAGTGAAGAGGGGCTCTCGTTTAACGAGCAGTACTTC.

This chain links TRBV9 with TRBJ2-2, with D perhaps matching TRBD1 (5 bases). Trimming stripped 1 base from V and 3 bases from J, with 10 bases between. CDR1 is SGDLS and CDR2 is YYNGEE in the germline V gene. This CDR3 has 15 amino acids. This chain's CDR3 is CASSVTDRHTGELFF. In DNA, the CDR3 is TGTGCCAGCAGCGTAACCGACAGACACACCGGGGAGCTGTTTTTT.

The CDR3 spells CASSLYIKAGGGEKLFF. CDR3 sequence (DNA): TGTGCCAGCAGCTTGTACATTAAGGCAGGGGGCGGTGAAAAACTGTTTTTT. The rearrangement links TRBV5-8 to TRBJ1-4; TRBD1 matches 8 bases. V shed 1 base and J 7 bases; nucleotides not matched to a gene: 12. CDR1 is SGHTS, CDR2 YDEGEE, per germline. This CDR3 contains 17 residues. The whole variable domain, remainder taken from reference TRBV5-8 and TRBJ1-4, is EAGVTQSPTHLIKTRGQQATLRCSPISGHTSVYWYQQALGLGLQFLLWYDEGEERNRGNFPPRFSGRQFPNYSSELNVNALELEDSALYLCASSLYIKAGGGEKLFFGSGTQLSVL.

The chain combines TRBV11-2 with TRBJ2-5; D call uncertain. The CDR3 has 11 residues. Germline V lookup: CDR1 SGHAT, CDR2 FQNNGV. Trimming cost V 2 bases and J 5 bases, with 3 bases left between them. CDR3 loop: CASSLRETQYF. For the CDR3, the DNA is TGTGCCAGCAGCTTACGGGAGACCCAGTACTTC.

In its sample, this clone was seen a few times. This chain links TRBV6-5 with TRBJ2-7; TRBD2 matches 7 bases. Germline CDR1 MNHEY, CDR2 SVGAGI. V lost 3 bases, J lost 2 bases, and 4 bases stayed unmatched. The CDR3 is made up of 14 amino acids. The CDR3 spells CASSYEGGPYEQYF. CDR3 nucleotide sequence: TGTGCCAGCAGTTATGAGGGAGGGCCCTACGAGCAGTACTTC.

The chain joins TRBV18 to TRBJ2-7; 7 nucleotides agree with TRBD1. This CDR3 comprises 14 residues. Per germline, CDR1 KGHSH and CDR2 LQKENI. V lost 5 bases, J lost 2 bases, and 6 bases stayed unmatched. DNA of the CDR3: TGTGCCAGCTCAACAGGACAGGCTCCCTACGAGCAGTACTTC. Its translation: CASSTGQAPYEQYF.

The chain joins TRBV19 to TRBJ1-3; a weak D match, TRBD1 (5 bases). Trimming left V 7 bases short and J 4 bases short, with 14 bases between. CDR1 and CDR2 from the germline V gene are LNHDA and SQIVND (reference sequence). The CDR3 is 14 residues long. This CDR3 is CASTPGGAGNTIYF. In DNA form, the CDR3 reads TGTGCCAGTACCCCGGGAGGGGCCGGAAACACCATATATTTT.

V usage is TRBV28 and J usage is TRBJ2-1; 7 bases line up with TRBD2. The CDR3 loop spans 11 amino acids. CDR1 is MDHEN and CDR2 is SYDVKM in the germline V gene. V shed 8 bases, J shed 6 bases, and the junction held 1 base outside the gene matches. The DNA of the CDR3 is TGTGCCAGCCGGACTAGCAATGAGCAGTTCTTC. Its translation is CASRTSNEQFF.

The V gene is TRBV5-1, the J gene TRBJ1-6; D might be TRBD1 (6 bases). The germline gives CDR1 SGHRS, CDR2 YFSETQ. This CDR3 has 16 amino acids. The V end lost 4 bases, the J end lost 6 bases, and 17 bases lay between the germline ends. The CDR3 coding sequence is TGCGCCAGCAGCCCCTGGATGGACAGTCGTAATTCACCCCTCCACTTT. Translated: CASSPWMDSRNSPLHF. The variable domain in full, with the rest retrieved from reference TRBV5-1 and TRBJ1-6, is KAGVTQTPRYLIKTRGQQVTLSCSPISGHRSVSWYQQTPGQGLQFLFEYFSETQRNKGNFPGRFSGRQFSNSRSEMNVSTLELGDSALYLCASSPWMDSRNSPLHFGNGTRLTVT.

The genes are TRBV28 and TRBJ1-2, with D maybe TRBD1 (5 bases). This CDR3 is built from 16 residues. V lost 6 bases and J lost 0, with 17 bases in between. Germline V gives CDR1 MDHEN, CDR2 SYDVKM. The CDR3 sequence is CASSSGRGETNYGYTF. CDR3 DNA: TGTGCCAGCAGCTCCGGGCGGGGGGAAACTAACTATGGCTACACCTTC.

The gene calls are TRBV15 and TRBJ1-2; 9 bases are shared with TRBD1. The CDR3 contains 15 residues. J gave up 1 base and V 4 bases, and 4 bases lay outside the gene matches. Germline CDR1 reads LNHNV; CDR2 reads YYDKDF (reference sequence). The CDR3 bases are TGTGCCACCAGCAAGGGACAGGGTGATAACTATGGCTACACCTTC. Protein product: CATSKGQGDNYGYTF.

V and J are TRBV11-2 and TRBJ1-3; 8 positions match TRBD1. V was pared by 0 bases and J by 4 bases, with 5 bases of the junction left unmatched. Germline V gene lookup returns CDR1 SGHAT and CDR2 FQNNGV. The CDR3 is 16 amino acids. The CDR3, as DNA: TGTGCCAGCAGCTTAGATCGGACAGGGCTGGGAAACACCATATATTTT. Encoded protein: CASSLDRTGLGNTIYF. The full variable domain, its missing parts supplied by reference TRBV11-2 and TRBJ1-3, is EAGVAQSPRYKIIEKRQSVAFWCNPISGHATLYWYQQILGQGPKLLIQFQNNGVVDDSQLPKDRFSAERLKGVDSTLKIQPAKLEDSAVYLCASSLDRTGLGNTIYFGEGSWLTVV.

The gene calls are TRBV7-9 and TRBJ1-1; 7 bases align to TRBD1. Germline CDR1 SEHNR, CDR2 FQNEAQ (reference sequence). The CDR3 is made up of 14 amino acids. Trimming removed 2 bases from V and 7 bases from J; junction bases left unmatched: 7. This CDR3 reads CASSLIDRAGEAFF. The CDR3 coding sequence is TGTGCCAGCAGCTTAATAGACAGGGCGGGTGAAGCTTTCTTT.